Sequencing of this TCR beta chain was carried out in a study of identical twins. In its sample, this clonotype was seen a few times. This CDR3 spans 15 amino acids. Germline V CDR1 and CDR2: SQVTM, ANQGSEA. Trimming took 3 bases from V and 4 from J; bases not matched to a gene: 2. Each CDR3 protein gets one entry after TCRdb re-called the 5' RACE reads with MiXCR. The table shows 640,000 or so distinct CDR3 sequences, with around 6% occurring only once. This receptor was identified in a man aged 18 to 30 in good health. The chain is built from TRBV29-1 and TRBJ2-1; 14 bases line up with TRBD2. The source material was naive T cells sorted from blood. Here the CDR3 reads CSVEGLAGEYNEQFF. Here the CDR3 DNA reads TGCAGCGTTGAGGGACTAGCGGGGGAGTACAATGAGCAGTTCTTC.